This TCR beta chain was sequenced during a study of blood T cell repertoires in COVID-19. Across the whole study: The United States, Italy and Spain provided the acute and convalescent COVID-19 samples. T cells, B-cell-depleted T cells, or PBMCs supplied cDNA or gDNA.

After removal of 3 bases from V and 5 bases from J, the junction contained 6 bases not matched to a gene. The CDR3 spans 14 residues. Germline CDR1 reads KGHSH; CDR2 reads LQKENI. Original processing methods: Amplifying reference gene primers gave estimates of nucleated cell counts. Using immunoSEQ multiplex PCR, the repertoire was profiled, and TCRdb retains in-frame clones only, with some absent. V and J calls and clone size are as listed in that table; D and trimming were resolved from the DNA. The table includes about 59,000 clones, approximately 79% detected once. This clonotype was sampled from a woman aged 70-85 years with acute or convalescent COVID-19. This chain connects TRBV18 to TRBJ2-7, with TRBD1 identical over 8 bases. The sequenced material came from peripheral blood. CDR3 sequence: CASSPDREKHEQYF. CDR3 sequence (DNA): TGTGCCAGCTCACCGGACAGGGAGAAACACGAGCAGTACTTC.